The clone carrying this T cell receptor (beta chain) has just a few counts. TCRdb re-called the 5' RACE reads with MiXCR, one entry per CDR3 protein. The repertoire has hundreds of thousands of distinct CDR3 sequences, over 9.5% of them found once; the top ten carry roughly a fifth. The V gene's germline CDR1 is MNHEY and CDR2 SVGEGT. This CDR3 spans 17 amino acids. V was pared by 6 bases and J by 0 bases, with 10 bases of the junction left unmatched. The data belong to a study of CD8 T cells in ankylosing spondylitis. The source of this sequence is a male donor with ankylosing spondylitis or in good health (not recorded which). The chain combines TRBV6-2 or TRBV6-3 with TRBJ1-5; 8 nucleotides match TRBD1. Sequencing used blood, either unsorted or a sorted T cell fraction (not recorded which). The CDR3 DNA reads TGTGCCAGCAGAACCGGGACAGGAGCGATTAGCAATCAGCCCCAGCATTTT. It yields the protein CASRTGTGAISNQPQHF.